The 20 T cell receptor beta chains given below trace back to one sample, sequenced in a study of technical replicates of blood from a handful of donors. Sequencing used immunoSEQ multiplex PCR; TCRdb keeps in-frame clones, though not all of them. Here the sample spans almost 90,000 clones, around 95% being singletons. Sample: T cells isolated from PBMCs. The source of these receptors is a human donor in good health.

This CDR3 is CASSSTSGFSYEQYF. The DNA of the CDR3 is TGTGCCAGCAGCTCGACTAGCGGGTTCTCCTACGAGCAGTACTTC. The chain couples TRBV5-4 to TRBJ2-7; 10 positions agree with TRBD2. Germline CDR1 reads SGHNT; CDR2 reads YYREEE (reference sequence). V lost 3 bases and J lost 0; bases outside the gene matches: 3. This CDR3 has 15 residues.

The CDR3 bases are TGCGCCAGCAGCCAAAGGACTAGTCGGGGGCAAGAGACCCAGTACTTC. This translates into CASSQRTSRGQETQYF. V is TRBV4-1 and J is TRBJ2-5; 7 bases are a match to TRBD2. V lost 2 bases and J lost 2; bases outside the gene matches: 8. The germline V gene has CDR1 MGHRA and CDR2 YSYEKL. The CDR3 length is 16 residues.

V is TRBV7-9 and J is TRBJ2-3, with 9 bases that match TRBD1. CDR1 and CDR2 from the germline V gene are SEHNR and FQNEAQ (reference sequence). The trim removed 6 bases at V and 3 bases at J, leaving 7 bases unmatched. CDR3 length: 15 residues. The CDR3 DNA reads TGTGCCAGCAGGGAACCGGGACAGGGAACAGATACGCAGTATTTT. Translated, it gives CASREPGQGTDTQYF.

The chain links TRBV14 to TRBJ2-3; possibly TRBD2 for D (5 bases). Trimming stripped 0 bases from V and 2 bases from J, with 9 bases between. Germline assignment: CDR1 SGHDN and CDR2 FVKESK. This CDR3 has 15 residues. The CDR3 coding sequence is TGTGCCAGCAGCCAAGAATTGGACTTCACAGATACGCAGTATTTT. The encoded protein is CASSQELDFTDTQYF.

The chain combines TRBV7-6 with TRBJ1-3, with 7 positions matching TRBD1. V gave up 5 bases and J gave up 0 bases; unmatched junction bases: 7. The germline gives CDR1 SGHVS, CDR2 FNYEAQ. The CDR3 covers 16 residues. The CDR3: CASSATGTASGNTIYF. In nucleotides, the CDR3 is TGTGCCAGCAGCGCGACCGGGACAGCCTCTGGAAACACCATATATTTT.

This clone was recorded once. This chain uses TRBV27 with TRBJ2-3; perhaps TRBD2 as D (5 bases). The CDR3 covers 14 residues. CDR1 is MNHEY and CDR2 is SMNVEV in the germline V gene (reference sequence). V was clipped by 8 bases and J by 6 bases, with 18 bases between them. The CDR3 coding sequence is TGTGCCAGCTGGGGAGAGTCTCACAAGGATACGCAGTATTTT. It yields the protein CASWGESHKDTQYF.

The chain couples TRBV4-1 to TRBJ2-5, with 12 bases that match TRBD2. The germline V gene encodes CDR1 MGHRA and CDR2 YSYEKL. The length of the CDR3 is 19 residues. V was clipped by 4 bases and J by 5 bases; unmatched bases: 17. CDR3 nucleotide sequence: TGCGCCAGCAGCCGAAAACTAGCGGGAGGTCTAGGGCTGGTGGAGACCCAGTACTTC. Residues: CASSRKLAGGLGLVETQYF.

This chain joins TRBV2 and TRBJ1-3; the match to TRBD1 covers 8 bases. Germline V gene data show CDR1 as SNHLY and CDR2 as FYNNEI. The CDR3 spans 15 residues. V was pared by 3 bases and J by 6 bases, with 7 bases of the junction left unmatched. CDR3 nucleotide sequence: TGTGCCAGCAGTGAGGAATCAGGGGGCGAAAACACCATATATTTT. Its translation: CASSEESGGENTIYF.

This clone was picked up one time. One end of the junction fails to match germline, which may point to a read error. V and J are TRBV5-1 and TRBJ2-7, with D maybe TRBD2 (7 bases). The CDR3 totals 13 residues. Germline V gene lookup returns CDR1 SGHRS and CDR2 YFSETQ. Here the CDR3 reads CASSSPTGRGTSF. The DNA of the CDR3 is TGCGCCAGCAGCTCACCTACAGGGAGGGGGACCTCCTTC.

The chain carries TRBV9 and TRBJ1-3; D unclear. Germline CDR1 SGDLS, CDR2 YYNGEE. The CDR3 runs 12 residues. V lost 2 bases and J lost 8, with 8 bases in between. The chain's CDR3 is CASSVSADTIYF. Here the CDR3 DNA reads TGTGCCAGCAGCGTCAGTGCGGACACCATATATTTT.

The gene calls are TRBV2 and TRBJ2-6; the D gene is possibly TRBD2 (5 bases). Germline V gene sequence: CDR1 SNHLY, CDR2 FYNNEI. The CDR3 runs to 16 residues. V lost 7 bases, J lost 7 bases, and 20 bases lay in between. The CDR3 loop reads CASTEGGPTRANVLTF. In nucleotides, the CDR3 is TGTGCCAGCACCGAGGGCGGCCCCACAAGAGCCAACGTCCTGACTTTC.

In nucleotides, the CDR3 is TGTGCCAGTAGTATCTCCCCACAGACCGGGGAGCTGTTTTTT. Protein product: CASSISPQTGELFF. The chain carries TRBV19 and TRBJ2-2; D remains unclear. CDR3 length equals 14 residues. Trimming pared 3 bases from V and 5 bases from J, leaving 10 bases between. Germline assignment: CDR1 LNHDA and CDR2 SQIVND (reference sequence).

The genes are TRBV19 and TRBJ1-4; 8 bases agree with TRBD1. CDR3 length: 16 amino acids. The germline gives CDR1 LNHDA, CDR2 SQIVND (reference sequence). Trimming at V came to 4 bases and at J to 7 bases, leaving 11 bases not matched to a gene. The CDR3 DNA reads TGTGCCAGTAGTACACCGTCAGGGGGCTGGGGTGAAAAACTGTTTTTT. This encodes CASSTPSGGWGEKLFF. Complete variable domain (other parts from reference TRBV19 and TRBJ1-4): DGGITQSPKYLFRKEGQNVTLSCEQNLNHDAMYWYRQDPGQGLRLIYYSQIVNDFQKGDIAEGYSVSREKKESFPLTVTSAQKNPTAFYLCASSTPSGGWGEKLFFGSGTQLSVL.

DNA of the CDR3: TGTGCCAGCAGCGTTGAATTTACTAGCGGGAGTTACGAGCAGTACTTC. It specifies CASSVEFTSGSYEQYF. This sequence joins TRBV11-2 and TRBJ2-7; 11 nucleotides align to TRBD2. The V gene end was trimmed by 5 bases and the J gene end by 4 bases; junction bases not matched to a gene: 10. The CDR3 contains 16 residues. CDR1 is SGHAT, CDR2 FQNNGV, per germline.

This chain links TRBV29-1 with TRBJ1-5, with a tentative D call TRBD1 (5 bases). The CDR3 length is 12 residues. Germline loops: CDR1 SQVTM, CDR2 ANQGSEA. Between the trimmed V and J ends, which lost 4 bases and 5 bases, there was a span of 9 bases. This CDR3 is CSVGGGDQPQHF. In DNA form, the CDR3 reads TGCAGCGTTGGGGGGGGAGATCAGCCCCAGCATTTT.

The chain uses TRBV5-1 and TRBJ2-2; D uncertain. The V end was cut by 4 bases, the J end by 0 bases, with 10 bases between. The CDR3 runs 15 residues. CDR1 SGHRS and CDR2 YFSETQ come from the germline V gene. The CDR3 region is CASSLVISNTGELFF. The CDR3 DNA reads TGCGCCAGCAGCCTAGTGATATCGAACACCGGGGAGCTGTTTTTT.

The V and J genes are TRBV4-1 and TRBJ1-1; no definite D call. Trimming took 1 base from V and 1 from J, leaving 7 bases between them. This CDR3 has 14 residues. Per the germline V gene, CDR1 is MGHRA and CDR2 is YSYEKL. CDR3: CASSQGRGNTEAFF. The DNA for the CDR3 is TGCGCCAGCAGCCAAGGGCGGGGGAACACTGAAGCTTTCTTT.

In this sample, this clone turned up a few times. The rearrangement joins TRBV6-5 to TRBJ2-7; a possible D gene is TRBD2 (6 bases). The CDR3 is 16 residues long. The V gene's germline CDR1 is MNHEY and CDR2 SVGAGI. V shed 0 bases and J shed 3 bases, with 15 bases lying between them. The CDR3 protein is CASSYSIRDFNYEQYF. The CDR3 DNA sequence: TGTGCCAGCAGTTACTCGATTCGGGACTTCAACTACGAGCAGTACTTC.

The chain combines TRBV19 with TRBJ2-5, with 8 nucleotides matching TRBD2. This CDR3 contains 16 residues. Trimming at V came to 4 bases and at J to 2 bases, leaving 9 bases not matched to a gene. Germline V gene lookup returns CDR1 LNHDA and CDR2 SQIVND (reference sequence). The CDR3 DNA reads TGTGCCAGTAGTACTCCGCCGGGACTAGGGCAAGAGACCCAGTACTTC. Amino acid sequence: CASSTPPGLGQETQYF.

V and J are TRBV27 and TRBJ2-3; unclear D gene. Per the germline V gene, CDR1 is MNHEY and CDR2 is SMNVEV (reference sequence). Deletions cut 8 bases from V and 4 bases from J, with 10 bases between. CDR3 length equals 12 residues. This CDR3 is CASASPPDTQYF. As DNA, the CDR3 is TGTGCCAGCGCGTCTCCGCCAGATACGCAGTATTTT.